These 21 T cell receptor beta chains share one sample of origin, sequenced in a study of long-term antiretroviral therapy in people with HIV. They ran version v3.0 of the immunoSEQ assay at survey level. Here immunoSEQ multiplex PCR was the method, and the copy in TCRdb shows in-frame clones only, minus some. The sample yields under 50,000 clones, about 85% seen once. The sample here was unsorted PBMCs, taken 3.1 years after starting antiretroviral therapy. The receptors were sampled from a woman in her forties or fifties with HIV.

The chain uses TRBV27 and TRBJ2-2; no firm D call. Germline CDR1 and CDR2: MNHEY and SMNVEV (reference sequence). The ends were cut back, 0 bases at V and 1 base at J, with 6 bases in the middle. This CDR3 is built from 15 residues. The CDR3 DNA sequence: TGTGCCAGCAGTTTATCAGGCAAGAACACCGGGGAGCTGTTTTTT. Translating gives CASSLSGKNTGELFF.

The V and J genes are TRBV25-1 and TRBJ2-7, with D uncertain. The germline gives CDR1 MGHDK, CDR2 SYGVNS. Trimming stripped 0 bases from V and 0 bases from J, with 12 bases between. The CDR3 length is 16 residues. Here the CDR3 reads CASSEYTGVFSYEQYF. The CDR3 nucleotides read TGTGCCAGCAGTGAATATACGGGCGTATTCTCCTACGAGCAGTACTTC.

The chain employs TRBV5-6 and TRBJ2-1; 11 nucleotides agree with TRBD2. The CDR3 has 16 amino acids. The junction had 10 bases not matched to a gene; V was cut back by 4 bases and J by 7 bases. CDR1 is SGHDT and CDR2 is YYEEEE in the germline V gene. CDR3 nucleotides: TGTGCCAGCAGCATCCCGGGACTAGCGGAACCAAATGAGCAGTTCTTC. Residues: CASSIPGLAEPNEQFF.

This sequence joins TRBV5-1 and TRBJ2-7; D unresolved. V gave up 0 bases and J gave up 6 bases, with 10 bases separating them. This CDR3 spans 13 amino acids. The germline CDR1 and CDR2 sequences are SGHRS and YFSETQ. The CDR3 sequence: CASSLEVGSEQYF. In nucleotides, the CDR3 is TGCGCCAGCAGCTTGGAGGTTGGTTCCGAGCAGTACTTC.

This chain joins TRBV11-2 and TRBJ2-5; 10 bases align to TRBD1. The CDR3 consists of 17 residues. Germline lookup yields CDR1 SGHAT and CDR2 FQNNGV. With V trimmed by 5 bases and J by 4 bases, 13 bases remained unmatched. CDR3 loop: CASSTGDRGLLGETQYF. The CDR3 region has the DNA TGTGCCAGCAGCACCGGGGACAGGGGTCTCCTCGGAGAGACCCAGTACTTC.

The rearrangement joins TRBV5-1 to TRBJ2-5, with a possible D match to TRBD2 (6 bases). V was trimmed by 4 bases and J by 1 base, leaving 8 bases between them. This CDR3 has 13 residues. Germline V gene data show CDR1 as SGHRS and CDR2 as YFSETQ. As DNA, the CDR3 is TGCGCCAGCAGCGCGGGGTTCCAAGAGACCCAGTACTTC. Protein: CASSAGFQETQYF.

The CDR3 DNA reads as TGTGCCAGCAGTTCGGACAGCTCCTACGAGCAGTACTTC. Encoded protein: CASSSDSSYEQYF. This chain uses TRBV2 with TRBJ2-7, with a weak D call TRBD1 (6 bases). This CDR3 has 13 residues. With 5 bases removed from V and 0 bases from J, the gap between germline ends came to 8 bases. Germline assignment: CDR1 SNHLY and CDR2 FYNNEI.

The chain combines TRBV7-2 with TRBJ1-5; TRBD1 might be the D (5 bases). CDR1 and CDR2 (germline): SGHTA, FQGNSA. The CDR3 is made up of 16 amino acids. V was cut by 1 base and J by 0 bases, with 10 bases left in between. The CDR3 is CASSLVGQFSNQPQHF. The CDR3, as DNA: TGTGCCAGCAGCTTAGTGGGGCAGTTTAGCAATCAGCCCCAGCATTTT.

CDR3 loop: CASSLGTSGITETQYF. The CDR3 region has the DNA TGTGCCAGCAGCTTGGGAACTAGCGGGATAACAGAGACCCAGTACTTC. The rearrangement joins TRBV7-9 to TRBJ2-5; 10 nucleotides agree with TRBD2. V lost 3 bases and J lost 4; bases outside the gene matches: 8. The CDR3 totals 16 residues. CDR1 and CDR2 from the germline V gene are SEHNR and FQNEAQ (reference sequence).

This chain links TRBV29-1 with TRBJ2-1, with no clear D. The CDR3 totals 11 residues. CDR1 and CDR2 from the germline V gene are SQVTM and ANQGSEA. V lost 4 bases to trimming and J lost 3 bases, with 4 bases between them. The CDR3 sequence: CSVVFYNEQFF. The CDR3 DNA reads as TGCAGCGTTGTTTTCTACAATGAGCAGTTCTTC.

The chain has TRBV29-1 and TRBJ1-2; 7 bases map to TRBD1. CDR1 and CDR2 (germline): SQVTM, ANQGSEA. The CDR3 has 13 residues. V lost 6 bases and J lost 1; bases outside the gene matches: 5. Here the CDR3 DNA reads TGCAGCGTCGAGGGGGCCCTTAACTATGGCTACACCTTC. This translates into CSVEGALNYGYTF.

The chain links TRBV5-3 to TRBJ1-6; D is possibly TRBD1 (6 bases). TRBV5-3 is marked as an open reading frame, function uncertain. The CDR3 runs to 17 residues. The V gene lost 4 bases and the J gene lost 5 bases, with 19 bases spanning the gap. The CDR3 spells CARSPESLRGNNSPLHF. The CDR3 bases are TGTGCCAGAAGCCCGGAAAGTCTCAGGGGAAATAATTCACCCCTCCACTTT.

V usage is TRBV10-3 and J usage is TRBJ2-5, with 11 bases that match TRBD2. This CDR3 is built from 14 residues. CDR1 is ENHRY, CDR2 SYGVKD, per germline. With V trimmed by 5 bases and J by 3 bases, 2 bases remained unmatched. The CDR3 nucleotides are TGTGCCATCAGTCTTAGCGGGGGGGAAGAGACCCAGTACTTC. Its protein product is CAISLSGGEETQYF.

The chain employs TRBV7-8 and TRBJ2-5, with 9 nucleotides matching TRBD1. Germline lookup yields CDR1 SGHVS and CDR2 FQNEAQ. CDR3 length equals 14 residues. With 5 bases clipped from V and 5 bases from J, the junction kept 6 bases outside the gene matches. The CDR3 sequence: CASSRDRVYETQYF. The CDR3 DNA reads TGTGCCAGCAGCAGGGACAGGGTATACGAGACCCAGTACTTC.

The chain uses TRBV2 and TRBJ2-3, with 7 nucleotides matching TRBD1. This CDR3 spans 16 amino acids. V shed 7 bases and J 0 bases; nucleotides not matched to a gene: 10. Per the germline V gene, CDR1 is SNHLY and CDR2 is FYNNEI. The CDR3 DNA follows: TGTGCCAGCACCAGACTCACAGGGGCTAGCACAGATACGCAGTATTTT. Translating it yields CASTRLTGASTDTQYF. Full variable domain (outside the CDR3, taken from reference TRBV2 and TRBJ2-3): EPEVTQTPSHQVTQMGQEVILRCVPISNHLYFYWYRQILGQKVEFLVSFYNNEISEKSEIFDDQFSVERPDGSNFTLKIRSTKLEDSAMYFCASTRLTGASTDTQYFGPGTRLTVL.

This chain links TRBV30 with TRBJ1-1; D is uncertain. Per the germline V gene, CDR1 is GTSNPN and CDR2 is SVGIG (reference sequence). Trimming removed 1 base from V and 1 base from J, with 10 bases in between. The CDR3 covers 14 residues. Here the CDR3 reads CAWSAITPNTEAFF. CDR3 in DNA: TGTGCCTGGAGTGCGATAACACCGAACACTGAAGCTTTCTTT.

The table lists this clone with a few counts. The CDR3 spells CSVEESDHEQYF. The CDR3 bases are TGCAGCGTTGAAGAGTCCGATCACGAGCAGTACTTC. The genes are TRBV29-1 and TRBJ2-7; unclear D gene. Trimming took off 0 bases at V and 5 bases at J, with 8 bases between the two ends. CDR1 and CDR2 from the germline V gene are SQVTM and ANQGSEA. The CDR3 loop spans 12 amino acids.

The J gene is TRBJ2-7, the V gene TRBV14; TRBD1 might be the D (5 bases). There are 13 residues in the CDR3. Trimming shortened V by 2 bases and J by 7 bases, and 12 bases separated the two germline ends. Germline CDR1 and CDR2: SGHDN and FVKESK. The CDR3 here is CASSQIPKGEQYF. As DNA, the CDR3 is TGTGCCAGCAGCCAAATCCCCAAGGGGGAGCAGTACTTC.

This sequence joins TRBV19 and TRBJ2-7; no clear D gene. The CDR3 runs 13 residues. Germline V gene data show CDR1 as LNHDA and CDR2 as SQIVND (reference sequence). The germline V and J ends were trimmed by 4 bases and 3 bases, with 10 bases remaining between them. The DNA of the CDR3 is TGTGCCAGTAGTACACCGGCGTACTACGAGCAGTACTTC. Its protein is CASSTPAYYEQYF.

V and J are TRBV5-1 and TRBJ2-7, with 7 bases that match TRBD1. This CDR3 is built from 13 residues. Germline trimming cut 4 bases from V and 6 bases from J; bases unmatched to any gene: 7. Germline assignment: CDR1 SGHRS and CDR2 YFSETQ. CDR3 region: CASSVEGAGEQYF. The CDR3 DNA reads TGCGCCAGCAGCGTAGAGGGGGCGGGCGAGCAGTACTTC.

V usage is TRBV25-1 and J usage is TRBJ2-7, with D perhaps assigned TRBD1 or TRBD2 (5 bases each). Germline V gene data show CDR1 as MGHDK and CDR2 as SYGVNS. V was clipped by 7 bases and J by 6 bases, with 16 bases between them. CDR3 length: 13 residues. CDR3 loop: CASTHPGRLEQYF. As DNA, the CDR3 is TGTGCCAGCACCCACCCGGGGCGTCTCGAGCAGTACTTC.